This T cell receptor (beta chain) was recorded in a study of blood T cell repertoires in COVID-19. Study as a whole: Spain, Italy and the United States supplied samples that represented acute and convalescent COVID-19. Sources were T cells, B-cell-depleted T cells, or PBMCs; the material itself was cDNA or gDNA.

The ends were cut back, 4 bases at V and 1 base at J, with 7 bases in the middle. CDR1 is MNHEY and CDR2 is SMNVEV in the germline V gene (reference sequence). This CDR3 contains 13 residues. TCRdb's table, derived via immunoSEQ multiplex PCR, lists solely in-frame clones and lacks some. The data contain about 280,000 clones, approximately 78% of them singletons. All exposed participants met a person with COVID-19 within 2 weeks before entering the study. The source is a man aged 40-49 years who had been exposed to COVID-19. This sequence joins TRBV27 and TRBJ1-2; D unclear. Sequences were obtained from PBMCs or T cells enriched from blood (not recorded which). DNA for the CDR3: TGTGCCAGCAGTTCGGAGTTTAACTATGGCTACACCTTC. It translates to CASSSEFNYGYTF.